The 19 T cell receptor beta chains listed next were all sequenced from one sample in a study of cytotoxic CD8 clonotypes in ibrutinib-treated CLL. Data came from immunoSEQ multiplex PCR; TCRdb stores just in-frame clones and leaves some out. The repertoire consists of over 75,000 clones, with approximately 78% occurring once and the leading ten covering about 32%. Specimen: PBMCs, collected after 12 months of ibrutinib treatment. These receptors were obtained from a human donor with chronic lymphocytic leukemia.

This chain links TRBV7-3 with TRBJ2-3; either TRBD1 or TRBD2 may supply D (5 bases each). This CDR3 has 15 residues. CDR1 SGHTA and CDR2 FQGTGA come from the germline V gene. Trimming took off 5 bases at V and 0 bases at J, with 12 bases between the two ends. The CDR3 loop reads CASSPQGVSTDTQYF. The DNA for the CDR3 is TGTGCCAGCAGCCCTCAGGGAGTTAGCACAGATACGCAGTATTTT.

V is TRBV5-1 and J is TRBJ1-1, with 8 bases that match TRBD1. Germline V gene data show CDR1 as SGHRS and CDR2 as YFSETQ. Trimming cost V 5 bases and J 7 bases; bases outside gene matches: 7. The CDR3 runs to 13 residues. CDR3 DNA: TGCGCCAGCAGACCGGACAGGGACGGTGAAGCTTTCTTT. It yields the protein CASRPDRDGEAFF.

Written as DNA, the CDR3 is TGTGCCAGCAGTTCGCAACAGGGTAACTATGGCTACACCTTC. It is translated as CASSSQQGNYGYTF. V gene TRBV2 combines with J gene TRBJ1-2, with D tentatively TRBD1 (6 bases). V was pared by 5 bases and J by 1 base, with 11 bases between. Germline CDR1 is SNHLY and CDR2 is FYNNEI. This CDR3 is 14 amino acids long.

This chain joins TRBV7-2 and TRBJ1-1, with D unclear. The CDR3 consists of 13 residues. Trimming pared 5 bases from V and 7 bases from J, leaving 14 bases between. The germline V gene has CDR1 SGHTA and CDR2 FQGNSA. The CDR3 region is CASSQAHGIEAFF. The CDR3 DNA reads as TGTGCCAGCAGCCAAGCCCATGGGATTGAAGCTTTCTTT.

The chain is built from TRBV7-8 and TRBJ1-5; no clear D gene. The V and J ends lost 1 base and 4 bases respectively, with 14 bases between them. CDR3 length: 16 amino acids. CDR1 SGHVS and CDR2 FQNEAQ come from the germline V gene. The CDR3 DNA is TGTGCCAGCAGCTTAGGGACCTGGATGGGGAATCAGCCCCAGCATTTT. Its translation is CASSLGTWMGNQPQHF.

V usage is TRBV19 and J usage is TRBJ2-3, with D uncertain. Trimming took off 4 bases at V and 2 bases at J, with 13 bases between the two ends. Germline values: CDR1 LNHDA, CDR2 SQIVND (reference sequence). The CDR3 extends over 15 amino acids. CDR3 in amino acids: CASSTSGTLTDTQYF. The CDR3, as DNA: TGTGCCAGTAGTACGTCGGGTACCCTCACAGATACGCAGTATTTT.

The chain carries TRBV27 and TRBJ2-7; 10 bases line up with TRBD1. This CDR3 contains 17 residues. After removal of 4 bases from V and 0 bases from J, the junction contained 9 bases not matched to a gene. The V gene's germline CDR1 is MNHEY and CDR2 SMNVEV (reference sequence). The CDR3 region is CASSWTGGAGSSYEQYF. CDR3 coding DNA: TGTGCCAGCAGTTGGACAGGGGGTGCTGGCAGCTCCTACGAGCAGTACTTC.

The chain combines TRBV9 with TRBJ1-2, with D hard to call. With 4 bases removed from V and 4 bases from J, the gap between germline ends came to 11 bases. The CDR3 has 13 residues. Looked up from germline, CDR1 is SGDLS and CDR2 is YYNGEE. CDR3 DNA sequence: TGTGCCAGCAGCCTATATGGACGCTATGGCTACACCTTC. Residues: CASSLYGRYGYTF.

The rearrangement uses TRBV6-1 and TRBJ1-1; no clear D gene. This CDR3 has 11 amino acids. The V and J ends lost 3 bases and 10 bases respectively, with 9 bases between them. The germline V gene encodes CDR1 MNHNS and CDR2 SASEGT. The CDR3 is CASSEDWIAFF. As DNA, the CDR3 is TGTGCCAGCAGTGAGGACTGGATAGCTTTCTTT.

Note on this clone: At the DNA level, this CDR3 is encoded by other sequences in the same sample as well. This chain uses TRBV20-1 with TRBJ2-3; D call uncertain. V was pared by 1 base and J by 5 bases, with 4 bases between. Germline lookup yields CDR1 DFQATT and CDR2 SNEGSKA (reference sequence). CDR3 size: 11 residues. CDR3 residues: CSARGGDTQYF. Written as DNA, the CDR3 is TGCAGTGCTAGAGGGGGAGATACGCAGTATTTT.

The chain joins TRBV18 to TRBJ2-1; 8 positions match TRBD2. The J segment lost 7 bases and the V segment lost 4 bases, leaving 6 bases of the junction unmatched. Germline lookup yields CDR1 KGHSH and CDR2 LQKENI. This CDR3 comprises 14 residues. CDR3 sequence reads: CASSLAGFLNEQFF. The CDR3 DNA reads as TGTGCCAGCTCACTAGCGGGGTTCCTAAATGAGCAGTTCTTC.

The chain joins TRBV6-5 to TRBJ1-2; 8 bases are a match to TRBD1. The V and J ends lost 6 bases and 7 bases, in that order; junction bases with no gene match: 7. Germline-derived CDR1 and CDR2 are MNHEY and SVGAGI. This CDR3 is built from 13 residues. The CDR3 DNA reads as TGTGCCAGCAGCTATCAGGGGGCCGGTGGCTACACCTTC. Protein: CASSYQGAGGYTF.

The gene calls are TRBV4-1 and TRBJ2-4; D is uncertain. The CDR3 loop spans 15 amino acids. Germline V gives CDR1 MGHRA, CDR2 YSYEKL. Trimming took 0 bases from V and 1 from J, leaving 7 bases between them. CDR3 sequence: CASSQDLQAKNIQYF. DNA for the CDR3: TGCGCCAGCAGCCAAGATCTACAGGCCAAAAACATTCAGTACTTC.

The chain links TRBV6-1 to TRBJ1-1; weak D call: TRBD1 (5 bases). The CDR3 has 17 amino acids. CDR1 and CDR2 (germline): MNHNS, SASEGT. V gave up 0 bases and J gave up 2 bases, with 16 bases separating them. In DNA form, the CDR3 reads TGTGCCAGCAGTGAAGCACTGCGTGGGAGGGGAAACACTGAAGCTTTCTTT. Its protein is CASSEALRGRGNTEAFF.

The V and J genes are TRBV2 and TRBJ2-1; 11 nucleotides line up with TRBD2. The germline CDR1 and CDR2 sequences are SNHLY and FYNNEI. The CDR3 spans 15 residues. J lost 3 bases, V lost 5 bases, and 3 bases had no gene match. The CDR3 DNA is TGTGCCAGCAGTAACCTAGCGGGGGGCTACAATGAGCAGTTCTTC. Residues: CASSNLAGGYNEQFF.

As DNA, the CDR3 is TGTGCCACTCTAACGGCAGGGATTGGAGCAACTAATGAAAAACTGTTTTTT. Its translation is CATLTAGIGATNEKLFF. V is TRBV19 and J is TRBJ1-4; TRBD1 is a possible D gene (5 bases). This CDR3 is 17 amino acids long. CDR1 and CDR2 from the germline V gene are LNHDA and SQIVND (reference sequence). V was clipped by 10 bases and J by 0 bases, with 21 bases between them.

The chain is built from TRBV7-2 and TRBJ2-3, with D perhaps matching TRBD2 (5 bases). The germline V gene has CDR1 SGHTA and CDR2 FQGNSA. This CDR3 region has 12 residues. V was clipped by 6 bases and J by 5 bases, with 9 bases between them. The CDR3 DNA sequence: TGTGCCAGCAGGGGCAGCGGAGATACGCAGTATTTT. Its protein is CASRGSGDTQYF.

V usage is TRBV29-1 and J usage is TRBJ2-1; D may match TRBD1 or TRBD2 (5 bases each). There are 14 residues in the CDR3. V was clipped by 6 bases and J by 0 bases, with 12 bases between them. Germline V CDR1 and CDR2: SQVTM, ANQGSEA. Here the CDR3 reads CSVILGASYNEQFF. The CDR3 coding sequence is TGCAGCGTCATACTCGGGGCCTCCTACAATGAGCAGTTCTTC.

This chain's CDR3 is CASSQDIAGNYGYTF. As DNA, the CDR3 is TGTGCCAGCAGCCAAGATATCGCAGGCAACTATGGCTACACCTTC. V and J are TRBV4-2 and TRBJ1-2; no reliable D call. From germline, CDR1 is LGHNA and CDR2 YNFKEQ. V shed 0 bases and J shed 2 bases, with 10 bases lying between them. The CDR3 totals 15 residues.